These 19 T cell receptor beta chains share one sample of origin, sequenced in a study of identical twins. One entry per CDR3 protein, called by TCRdb with MiXCR from the 5' RACE reads. The sample includes hundreds of thousands of distinct CDR3 sequences, 5.5% to 6.5% of them seen just once. The sequenced material came from naive T cells sorted from blood. Receptors were obtained from a man aged 18 to 29 in good health.

This clonotype was detected ten times or more. The CDR3 DNA reads TGTGCCAGCAGATACCTGGGACTAGCGGGAGGGGAGCAAGAGACCCAGTACTTC. It encodes CASRYLGLAGGEQETQYF. This sequence joins TRBV12-3 or TRBV12-4 and TRBJ2-5, with 16 bases identical to TRBD2. The CDR3 is 18 residues long. The V and J ends lost 6 bases and 2 bases, in that order; junction bases with no gene match: 9.

This chain connects TRBV27 to TRBJ2-5; TRBD2 matches at 12 bases. V dropped 5 bases and J dropped 4; count of bases not matched to a gene: 8. The CDR3 runs 16 residues. CDR1 is MNHEY and CDR2 is SMNVEV in the germline V gene (reference sequence). The CDR3: CASSRRLAGVIETQYF. CDR3 coding DNA: TGTGCCAGCAGTCGCCGACTAGCGGGAGTCATAGAGACCCAGTACTTC.

This clonotype has just a few counts. The chain uses TRBV24-1 and TRBJ2-1; D tentatively fits TRBD1 or TRBD2 (5 bases each). This CDR3 has 16 amino acids. Germline V lookup: CDR1 KGHDR, CDR2 SFDVKD. The ends were cut back, 3 bases at V and 1 base at J, with 12 bases in the middle. CDR3 sequence: CATSDGGPGSYNEQFF. For the CDR3, the DNA is TGTGCCACCAGTGATGGGGGACCAGGGTCCTACAATGAGCAGTTCTTC.

V gene TRBV27 combines with J gene TRBJ2-7; no clear D gene. Germline assignment: CDR1 MNHEY and CDR2 SMNVEV (reference sequence). Trimming removed 3 bases at V and 0 bases at J, with 12 bases between. This CDR3 spans 15 amino acids. For the CDR3, the DNA is TGTGCCAGCAGTTTTACGGCAGGCGTCTCCTACGAGCAGTACTTC. It specifies CASSFTAGVSYEQYF.

The table lists this clonotype with many counts. This rearrangement joins TRBV4-3 to TRBJ2-7, with 9 bases lining up with TRBD1. The germline CDR1 and CDR2 sequences are LGHNA and YSLEER. The J segment lost 3 bases and the V segment lost 0 bases, leaving 9 bases of the junction unmatched. This CDR3 spans 17 amino acids. CDR3 nucleotides: TGCGCCAGCAGCCAAGACCAAATTGGGACAGGGAACTACGAGCAGTACTTC. The encoded protein is CASSQDQIGTGNYEQYF.

This clonotype occurred many times. The rearrangement links TRBV20-1 to TRBJ1-1; D not certain. CDR3 length: 13 residues. Germline V gives CDR1 DFQATT, CDR2 SNEGSKA (reference sequence). The V end was cut by 1 base, the J end by 4 bases, with 10 bases between. CDR3 bases: TGCAGTGCTAGAGGACTGAGATCCACTGAAGCTTTCTTT. It codes for CSARGLRSTEAFF.

This clonotype was recorded many times. For the CDR3, the DNA is TGTGCCAGCAGTGATGAGCTGCAGATCAATCAGCCCCAGCATTTT. It encodes CASSDELQINQPQHF. The J gene is TRBJ1-5, the V gene TRBV2; no reliable D call. Trimming stripped 3 bases from V and 3 bases from J, with 12 bases between. The germline gives CDR1 SNHLY, CDR2 FYNNEI. The CDR3 contains 15 residues.

Concerning this clonotype itself: A much larger clone differs from this one at a single base, so this may be a read error. The conserved final phenylalanine or tryptophan is absent from the CDR3, which likely points to a read error. V and J are TRBV29-1 and TRBJ2-7; D not resolved. Trimming removed 7 bases from V and 0 bases from J, with 13 bases in between. CDR1 is SQVTM and CDR2 is ANQGSEA in the germline V gene. The CDR3 is made up of 13 amino acids. CDR3 loop: CSAQRPGSYEQYL. Written as DNA, the CDR3 is TGCAGCGCTCAAAGGCCGGGCTCCTACGAGCAGTACTTA.

The sample holds a few counts of this clonotype. V is TRBV14 and J is TRBJ2-1, with unresolved D. V was shortened by 1 base and J by 1 base, with 8 bases between the two germline ends. Germline CDR1 SGHDN, CDR2 FVKESK. The CDR3 spans 15 residues. CDR3 sequence reads: CASSQVHGSYNEQFF. The CDR3, as DNA: TGTGCCAGCAGCCAAGTACACGGATCCTACAATGAGCAGTTCTTC.

This chain links TRBV18 with TRBJ2-7, with D unclear. V was shortened by 3 bases and J by 6 bases, with 12 bases between the two germline ends. The CDR3 spans 13 residues. The germline V gene has CDR1 KGHSH and CDR2 LQKENI. The CDR3 is CASSPPSVGEQYF. The CDR3 DNA follows: TGTGCCAGCTCACCTCCAAGTGTCGGCGAGCAGTACTTC.

This clonotype was counted between two and nine times. The gene calls are TRBV7-9 and TRBJ2-7, with TRBD1 identical over 9 bases. Germline values: CDR1 SEHNR, CDR2 FQNEAQ (reference sequence). The CDR3 is 13 amino acids. Unmatched junction bases numbered 4, after V lost 5 bases and J lost 5 bases. The CDR3 reads CASSRQGGNEQYV. As DNA, the CDR3 is TGTGCCAGCAGCCGACAGGGGGGTAACGAGCAGTACGTC.

This clonotype was found many times. The chain links TRBV7-2 to TRBJ2-2; D remains unclear. This CDR3 has 11 residues. Germline V CDR1 and CDR2: SGHTA, FQGNSA. V was clipped by 8 bases and J by 5 bases, with 6 bases between them. CDR3 in DNA: TGTGCCAGCGAGCAGACCGGGGAGCTGTTTTTT. The encoded protein is CASEQTGELFF. The full variable domain, completed using reference TRBV7-2 and TRBJ2-2, is GAGVSQSPSNKVTEKGKDVELRCDPISGHTALYWYRQSLGQGLEFLIYFQGNSAPDKSGLPSDRFSAERTGGSVSTLTIQRTQQEDSAVYLCASEQTGELFFGEGSRLTVL.

This clonotype showed up many times. The V gene is TRBV12-3 or TRBV12-4, the J gene TRBJ2-5; 9 nucleotides match TRBD2. There are 13 residues in the CDR3. V was pared by 4 bases and J by 8 bases, with 5 bases of the junction left unmatched. The CDR3 nucleotides read TGTGCCAGCAGTTCTTTAGCGGGAGTTACCCAGTACTTC. It is translated as CASSSLAGVTQYF.

Ten or more counts support this clonotype. V is TRBV5-4 and J is TRBJ2-7; D gene uncertain. V was clipped by 0 bases and J by 3 bases, with 10 bases between them. Germline lookup yields CDR1 SGHNT and CDR2 YYREEE (reference sequence). CDR3 length: 14 amino acids. The CDR3 here is CASSLDLSDYEQYV. CDR3 nucleotides: TGTGCCAGCAGCTTGGACCTCTCCGACTACGAGCAGTACGTC.

This clonotype has a count of ten or more. J is TRBJ2-3 and V is TRBV24-1; the match to TRBD2 covers 9 bases. With 3 bases clipped from V and 4 bases from J, the junction kept 4 bases outside the gene matches. CDR3 length: 15 amino acids. Germline CDR1 KGHDR, CDR2 SFDVKD. The CDR3 region is CATSDPLAGADTQYF. CDR3 sequence (DNA): TGTGCCACCAGTGATCCTTTAGCGGGAGCAGATACGCAGTATTTT.

This clonotype was counted at least ten times. The chain carries TRBV7-9 and TRBJ2-7; 12 bases fit TRBD1. V lost 4 bases to trimming and J lost 4 bases; unmatched junction nucleotides: 5. CDR1 is SEHNR, CDR2 FQNEAQ, per germline (reference sequence). The CDR3 runs 15 residues. CDR3 DNA sequence: TGTGCCAGCAGCTCCCCGGGACAGGGGGCTTACGAGCAGTACTTC. Translated: CASSSPGQGAYEQYF.

This clonotype was detected ten times or more. This chain uses TRBV10-2 with TRBJ1-5; D not resolved. The length of the CDR3 is 12 residues. Trimming pared 8 bases from V and 4 bases from J, leaving 9 bases between. Germline CDR1 is WSHSY and CDR2 is SAAADI. The CDR3 is CASSRWNQPQHF. Here the CDR3 DNA reads TGCGCCAGCTCACGGTGGAATCAGCCCCAGCATTTT.

This clonotype was counted many times. The chain carries TRBV5-1 and TRBJ1-4, with D unresolved. V was clipped by 4 bases and J by 7 bases, with 11 bases between them. The CDR3 length is 13 residues. Germline values: CDR1 SGHRS, CDR2 YFSETQ. The CDR3 here is CASSTQSGEKLFF. DNA of the CDR3: TGCGCCAGCAGCACGCAAAGTGGTGAAAAACTGTTTTTT.

This clonotype was counted many times. V usage is TRBV6-2 or TRBV6-3 and J usage is TRBJ2-3; TRBD2 matches 11 bases. This CDR3 contains 17 residues. The J segment lost 2 bases and the V segment lost 2 bases, leaving 6 bases of the junction unmatched. CDR1 MNHEY and CDR2 SVGEGT come from the germline V gene. The CDR3 here is CASSYPRLAGLTDTQYF. CDR3 bases: TGTGCCAGCAGTTACCCTAGACTAGCGGGACTCACAGATACGCAGTATTTT.